The rows below give T cell receptor beta chains drawn from one sample of a study of T cells in localized non-small cell lung cancer. TCRdb's copy holds only in-frame clones and misses some; the assay was immunoSEQ multiplex PCR. The sample lists 1,500 to 2,000 clones, about 20% occurring once. Sequences were derived from normal lung tissue next to the tumor, sampled before any cancer treatment. Receptors were obtained from an older female donor with stage I lung adenocarcinoma. Both conserved end residues are part of each CDR3. A D gene is named only where the DNA matches it firmly. Size is omitted from some rows. Given values are once, few, many or a class for expanded clones.

J	D	size	V	DNA	CDR3
TRBJ2-4	TRBD2	medium-sized	TRBV11-3	TGTGCCAGCAGCTTAGTATCCGCGGGGGAAAACCCCAAAAACATTCAGTACTTC	CASSLVSAGENPKNIQYF
TRBJ1-4	-	-	TRBV10-3	TGTGCCATCAGTGAGTCGAAAGGGGGGGATGAAAAACTGTTTTTT	CAISESKGGDEKLFF
TRBJ1-3	-	-	TRBV30	TGTGCCTGGGCCCCGATCGGAAACACCATATATTTT	CAWAPIGNTIYF
TRBJ2-2	-	few	TRBV11-3	TGTGCCAGCAGCTTAGACGGGTTGGCCGGGGAGCTGTTTTTT	CASSLDGLAGELFF
TRBJ1-1	-	-	TRBV19	TGTGCCAGTAGTATAGGTCGGGGGTTCGACACTGAAGCTTTCTTT	CASSIGRGFDTEAFF
TRBJ2-2	-	-	TRBV27	TGTGCCAGCAGTCCAGACAGTTATGGCACCGGGGAGCTGTTTTTT	CASSPDSYGTGELFF
TRBJ1-2	-	-	TRBV19	TGTGCCAGTAGTCCACAGGGAGCCTATGGCTACACCTTC	CASSPQGAYGYTF
TRBJ1-6	-	-	TRBV11-3	TGTGCCAGCAGCCTCGGTAGCTCCTATAATTCACCCCTCCACTTT	CASSLGSSYNSPLHF
TRBJ1-2	TRBD1	few	TRBV6-8	TGTGCCAGCAGTGGGCCATCCTCGGGACAGGGGGCTGGCTACACCTTC	CASSGPSSGQGAGYTF
TRBJ1-1	-	-	TRBV11-3	TGTGCCAGCAGCTTAACAGGGATTGGCTCAACTGAAGCTTTCTTT	CASSLTGIGSTEAFF
TRBJ2-2	-	-	TRBV19	TGTGCCAGTAGGGGACGCAGGAGCGGGGAGCTGTTTTTT	CASRGRRSGELFF